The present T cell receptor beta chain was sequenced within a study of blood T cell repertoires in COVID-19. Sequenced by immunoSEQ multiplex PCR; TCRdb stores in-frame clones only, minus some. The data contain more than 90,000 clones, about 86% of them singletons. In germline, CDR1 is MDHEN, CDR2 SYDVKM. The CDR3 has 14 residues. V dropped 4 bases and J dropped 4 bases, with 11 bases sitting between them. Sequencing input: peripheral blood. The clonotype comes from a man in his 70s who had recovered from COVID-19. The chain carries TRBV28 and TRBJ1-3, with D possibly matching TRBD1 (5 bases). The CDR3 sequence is CASSSTRQGNTIYF. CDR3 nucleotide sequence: TGTGCCAGCAGTTCGACCCGACAGGGAAACACCATATATTTT.